A single sample gave rise to the 9 T cell receptor beta chains below, sequenced in a study of cytomegalovirus exposure and HLA in healthy donors. The primer mix had 60 Vbeta and 13 Jbeta primers. Produced via immunoSEQ multiplex PCR; TCRdb's table is partial and in-frame only. Here the sample spans 85,000 to 100,000 clones, about 78% being singletons. Sequencing was done on a sample of PBMCs. Receptors were obtained from a man aged 40-49 years in good health and CMV-seronegative.

The chain uses TRBV9 and TRBJ1-1; no definite D call. Germline V gene sequence: CDR1 SGDLS, CDR2 YYNGEE. Trimming took off 6 bases at V and 7 bases at J, with 13 bases between the two ends. There are 12 residues in the CDR3. CDR3 in amino acids: CASNKVHSEAFF. DNA of the CDR3: TGTGCCAGCAACAAGGTTCACAGTGAAGCTTTCTTT.

The V gene is TRBV10-3, the J gene TRBJ2-7; 12 bases align to TRBD2. The V segment lost 8 bases and the J segment 0 bases; nucleotides outside the gene matches: 8. The CDR3 is made up of 16 amino acids. Per the germline V gene, CDR1 is ENHRY and CDR2 is SYGVKD. CDR3 bases: TGTGCCATCTCCGGACTAGCGGGAATATCCTCCTACGAGCAGTACTTC. This sequence encodes CAISGLAGISSYEQYF.

This clone has more than one count but fewer than ten. This chain connects TRBV2 to TRBJ2-1; 12 bases align to TRBD2. CDR3 size: 19 residues. V dropped 1 base and J dropped 4; count of bases not matched to a gene: 11. Per germline, CDR1 SNHLY and CDR2 FYNNEI. CDR3 coding DNA: TGTGCCAGCAGTGAAGAGCTAGCGGGGGGGCCCGGGTTATACAATGAGCAGTTCTTC. It specifies CASSEELAGGPGLYNEQFF.

In its sample, this clone was seen a few times. The chain couples TRBV5-1 to TRBJ2-1, with 13 bases that match TRBD2. CDR1 is SGHRS and CDR2 is YFSETQ in the germline V gene. The ends lost 4 bases at V and 6 bases at J; junction bases unmatched: 7. The CDR3 is 16 amino acids. The CDR3 nucleotides are TGCGCCAGCAGCCCCCTGGGGACTAGCGGGACCAATGAGCAGTTCTTC. Translation: CASSPLGTSGTNEQFF.

The chain combines TRBV30 with TRBJ1-2, with TRBD1 matching over 12 bases. Per germline, CDR1 GTSNPN and CDR2 SVGIG (reference sequence). This CDR3 is 16 amino acids long. V gave up 1 base and J gave up 6 bases; unmatched junction bases: 9. The CDR3: CAWSEPGTGGLDGYTF. CDR3 bases: TGTGCCTGGAGTGAGCCCGGGACAGGGGGCCTTGATGGCTACACCTTC.

This clone was observed a few times. The chain links TRBV5-4 to TRBJ1-2, with unresolved D. This CDR3 spans 15 amino acids. Germline V gene lookup returns CDR1 SGHNT and CDR2 YYREEE (reference sequence). V dropped 2 bases and J dropped 1 base, with 12 bases sitting between them. The CDR3 DNA sequence: TGTGCCAGCAGCTTAGGAGAACCTTTTAACTATGGCTACACCTTC. It is translated as CASSLGEPFNYGYTF.

The chain links TRBV20-1 to TRBJ1-2, with 7 positions matching TRBD1. The length of the CDR3 is 11 residues. Germline CDR1 and CDR2: DFQATT and SNEGSKA (reference sequence). With 8 bases clipped from V and 6 bases from J, the junction kept 6 bases outside the gene matches. This chain's CDR3 is CSPRQGNGYTF. The CDR3, as DNA: TGCAGTCCGCGACAGGGAAATGGCTACACCTTC.

The chain links TRBV21-1 to TRBJ1-5. TRBV21-1 is termed a pseudogene. The CDR3 extends over 14 amino acids. The CDR3 DNA sequence: TGTGCCATCTCGGGAGTTATGAGCAATCAGCCCCAGCATTTT. Amino acid sequence: CAISGVMSNQPQHF.

This chain connects TRBV28 to TRBJ1-5, with D perhaps matching TRBD1 (5 bases). Per germline, CDR1 MDHEN and CDR2 SYDVKM. Trimming pared 2 bases from V and 4 bases from J, leaving 9 bases between. The CDR3 length is 14 residues. In DNA form, the CDR3 reads TGTGCCAGCAGTTTAATGCAGGGTAATCAGCCCCAGCATTTT. Amino acids: CASSLMQGNQPQHF.